The entry below gives a single T cell receptor (beta chain) sequence along with its context. Its specific antigen is unknown. Base quality data are lacking; no much larger clone is found one base away. The sample belongs to a study of blood T cells in healthy people across ages (dated by TCRdb to 2013 to 2016). General notes on the study: Template switching captured roughly one uniquely barcoded TCR beta cDNA molecule per two T cells in model experiments. Two additional independent replicas of 1 million unique cDNA reads from the same blood draw were analyzed for two donors (one aged 18 to 29 and one aged 80 or older). To track age-related changes in TCR beta repertoire diversity, the study relied on deep sequencing normalized with unique cDNA molecular identifiers. Donors of different ages were randomly distributed across sequencing lanes to avoid experimental bias. The donors were divided into four age groups: young (average roughly 15 years), middle-aged (around 41), aged (approximately 62) and long-lived (roughly 82). The study at large found these results: Compared with the aged group, more naive CD4+ T cells, fewer expanded clones and increased TCR diversity were shown by the long-lived group, suggesting age selection. Observed TCR beta diversity per million T cells fell roughly linearly with age, and a significant reduction was already apparent by age roughly 40. Because the CMV infection status of the donors was unknown, age-related changes in expanded clonotypes may potentially have been confounded. Total diversity estimates from one million sequenced T cells were considered lower bounds and underestimates. Conclusive comparison of naive and antigen-experienced compartments was prevented by the profiling of bulk unsorted PBMCs. There was a strong correlation between observed TCR beta diversity and the percentage of naive T cells measured by flow cytometry.

Library prep was done by 5' RACE. Sequencing instrument: Illumina HiSeq 2500. A second PCR of roughly 7 to 12 cycles was run with a J-beta primer mix and a sample-barcoded 5' primer. A unique molecular identifier was introduced onto each TCR beta cDNA molecule by a template-switch 5' adaptor carrying 12 random nucleotides. At least 2.5 million CDR3-containing paired-end reads were obtained from each sample. All of the RNA was converted into first-strand cDNA using the Mint cDNA synthesis kit, with a TRBC-specific oligonucleotide serving as the primer. Following uracil-DNA glycosylase treatment, all cDNA underwent a first 18-cycle PCR with the universal primers M1SS and BC2_uni_R. The published analysis was carried out like this. For normalization, 1 million high-quality reads were randomly selected from each sample, with every read carrying a distinct molecular identifier. Instead of being binned into consensus sequences, reads that shared molecular identifiers were thrown out. CDR3 identification, clonotype clustering and error correction used MiTCR with a Q25 quality threshold and the strictest error-elimination algorithm. A nonparametric unseen species model with Euler transformation was used to estimate a lower bound on total TCR beta diversity. TCRdb reprocessing: public reads trimmed at Q25 with fastp, clones called with MiXCR, in-frame beta chains kept. Every distinct CDR3 protein forms one entry, paired with its most common genes and DNA. The V and J calls follow TCRdb's processing rather than the paper's. In all, the sample holds some 1.4 million distinct CDR3 sequences, and 35% to 45% of those were seen once. Around 8% of the sample is taken by the ten largest.

Donors were 35 to 40 systemically healthy Caucasian individuals from Russia aged roughly 6 to 90 years. Each donor gave about 9.8 milliliters of peripheral blood, drawn into EDTA-treated Vacutainer tubes. Ficoll-Paque density-gradient centrifugation was used to isolate PBMCs, with at least 6.5 million obtained per sample. Trizol reagent was used to extract total RNA from the PBMCs, yielding at least 5.5 micrograms per sample. The percentages of naive CD45RAhigh/CD27high T cells were determined by flow cytometry on a PBMC aliquot from every donor. The CDR3, cysteine through phenylalanine, is 16 amino acids long. Kept here is only the CDR3 DNA, which spans 48 bases and is read in frame from base 1.

The sample was blood. This TCR was sampled from a woman aged 18-30 years in good health. The chain couples TRBV21-1 to TRBJ2-6. TRBV21-1 is labeled a pseudogene. The DNA is TGTGCCAGCAGCAAAGACACCAGCTCTGGGGCCAACGTCCTGACTTTC. This translates into CASSKDTSSGANVLTF.